Below, 26 T cell receptor beta chains from the same sample are listed, as sequenced in a study of monozygotic twins with cystic fibrosis. Data came from immunoSEQ multiplex PCR; TCRdb stores just in-frame clones and leaves some out. The data show roughly 7,900 clones, with over 85% seen just once and under 0.65% held by the top ten. The sequencing sample was made of blood. These receptor sequences come from a boy aged 2 to 10 with cystic fibrosis.

This chain uses TRBV7-9 with TRBJ2-7; 8 bases agree with TRBD2. V dropped 2 bases and J dropped 5; count of bases not matched to a gene: 5. The CDR3 covers 14 residues. Germline CDR1 is SEHNR and CDR2 is FQNEAQ (reference sequence). The chain's CDR3 is CASSLYRGGDEQYF. CDR3 in DNA: TGTGCCAGCAGCTTATACCGGGGGGGCGACGAGCAGTACTTC.

The V call is TRBV7-9, the J call TRBJ2-5; 9 positions match TRBD1. The CDR3 consists of 15 residues. Germline CDR1 SEHNR, CDR2 FQNEAQ (reference sequence). V lost 4 bases, J lost 4 bases, and 7 bases stayed unmatched. The CDR3 DNA reads TGTGCCAGCAGCTCCGGGACAGGGACTGGAGAGACCCAGTACTTC. This translates into CASSSGTGTGETQYF.

CDR3 amino acids: CASSSKGGSYNEQFF. CDR3 in DNA: TGTGCCAGCAGCTCGAAGGGGGGATCTTACAATGAGCAGTTCTTC. The gene calls are TRBV5-8 and TRBJ2-1; D possibly matches TRBD1 or TRBD2 (6 bases each). The CDR3 is 15 residues long. V lost 3 bases and J 4 bases, leaving 14 bases between the germline ends. From germline, CDR1 is SGHTS and CDR2 YDEGEE.

The J gene is TRBJ1-1, the V gene TRBV10-1; TRBD1 aligns across 7 bases. From germline, CDR1 is WNHNN and CDR2 SYGVQD (reference sequence). The CDR3 is 13 residues long. After removal of 5 bases from V and 1 base from J, the junction contained 1 base not matched to a gene. Here the CDR3 reads CASSRTGNTEAFF. The CDR3 nucleotides are TGCGCCAGCAGTCGGACAGGGAACACTGAAGCTTTCTTT.

This clone appeared once. This chain connects TRBV13 to TRBJ2-5; TRBD1 is a possible D gene (6 bases). The CDR3 is made up of 16 amino acids. Trimming shortened V by 0 bases and J by 5 bases, and 16 bases separated the two germline ends. Germline CDR1 reads PRHDT; CDR2 reads FYEKMQ (reference sequence). The CDR3 DNA sequence: TGTGCCAGCAGCTTAGGCGAGACAACAGGGCGGGAGACCCAGTACTTC. Protein sequence: CASSLGETTGRETQYF.

The chain joins TRBV7-2 to TRBJ1-5; tentatively, D is TRBD1 (5 bases). This CDR3 comprises 15 residues. In germline, CDR1 is SGHTA, CDR2 FQGNSA. The V gene lost 8 bases and the J gene lost 6 bases, with 20 bases spanning the gap. CDR3: CASSLRVQGGQPQHF. Written as DNA, the CDR3 is TGTGCCAGCTCCCTTCGAGTCCAGGGAGGTCAGCCCCAGCATTTT.

This clone was picked up one time. The germline gene is not matched at one end of the junction; a read error may be the cause. This chain links TRBV9 with TRBJ2-7; D unclear. There are 13 residues in the CDR3. Germline V gene lookup returns CDR1 SGDLS and CDR2 YYNGEE. The CDR3 reads CASSVEESGRLDF. CDR3 bases: TGTGCCAGCAGCGTAGAGGAATCAGGAAGGTTAGACTTC.

This clone was seen a few times. The rearrangement links TRBV27 to TRBJ1-1, with D unresolved. Germline assignment: CDR1 MNHEY and CDR2 SMNVEV (reference sequence). V was shortened by 4 bases and J by 4 bases, with 10 bases between the two germline ends. The CDR3 loop spans 13 amino acids. The CDR3 coding sequence is TGTGCCAGCAGTTCTCCGGGGATCACTGAAGCTTTCTTT. Translated: CASSSPGITEAFF.

The rearrangement joins TRBV9 to TRBJ2-4; 10 bases fit TRBD2. After removal of 7 bases from V and 5 bases from J, the junction contained 3 bases not matched to a gene. The germline gives CDR1 SGDLS, CDR2 YYNGEE. The CDR3 is 13 residues long. CDR3 residues: CASASGGENIQYF. The CDR3 DNA sequence: TGTGCCAGCGCCAGCGGGGGGGAAAACATTCAGTACTTC.

This clone was found once. This chain links TRBV6-1 with TRBJ1-5, with 10 nucleotides matching TRBD1. The CDR3 consists of 14 residues. The germline gives CDR1 MNHNS, CDR2 SASEGT. V gave up 6 bases and J gave up 7 bases; unmatched junction bases: 6. The CDR3 reads CASRVGTGVQPQHF. DNA of the CDR3: TGTGCCAGCAGGGTAGGGACAGGGGTCCAGCCCCAGCATTTT.

The V gene is TRBV4-2, the J gene TRBJ2-3; D is perhaps TRBD2 (6 bases). Trimming shortened V by 0 bases and J by 7 bases, and 8 bases separated the two germline ends. The CDR3 is made up of 13 amino acids. Germline V gene sequence: CDR1 LGHNA, CDR2 YNFKEQ. CDR3: CASSQERDYTQYF. CDR3 bases: TGTGCCAGCAGCCAAGAACGGGACTATACGCAGTATTTT.

The V gene is TRBV11-1, the J gene TRBJ2-6; the D is unclear. The ends were cut back, 0 bases at V and 3 bases at J, with 0 bases in the middle. This CDR3 has 13 residues. CDR1 is SGHAT and CDR2 is FQDESV in the germline V gene (reference sequence). Here the CDR3 reads CASSLAGANVLTF. In DNA form, the CDR3 reads TGTGCCAGCAGCTTAGCTGGGGCCAACGTCCTGACTTTC.

This clone was detected once. The V gene is TRBV19, the J gene TRBJ1-1; the D gene is possibly TRBD1 (5 bases). CDR1 LNHDA and CDR2 SQIVND come from the germline V gene (reference sequence). This CDR3 contains 13 residues. The V gene lost 5 bases and the J gene lost 5 bases, with 12 bases spanning the gap. The CDR3 reads CASSLQEGTEAFF. CDR3 in DNA: TGTGCCAGTAGTCTACAAGAGGGGACTGAAGCTTTCTTT. Full variable domain (outside the CDR3, taken from reference TRBV19 and TRBJ1-1): DGGITQSPKYLFRKEGQNVTLSCEQNLNHDAMYWYRQDPGQGLRLIYYSQIVNDFQKGDIAEGYSVSREKKESFPLTVTSAQKNPTAFYLCASSLQEGTEAFFGQGTRLTVV.

The gene calls are TRBV11-2 and TRBJ2-7, with TRBD1 identical over 10 bases. In germline, CDR1 is SGHAT, CDR2 FQNNGV. V trimming: 0 bases; J trimming: 4 bases; junction bases outside the gene matches: 3. CDR3 size: 15 residues. The DNA of the CDR3 is TGTGCCAGCAGCTTAGAGGGGGGACAGGGGTACGAGCAGTACTTC. It encodes CASSLEGGQGYEQYF. The full variable domain, rest sourced from reference TRBV11-2 and TRBJ2-7, is EAGVAQSPRYKIIEKRQSVAFWCNPISGHATLYWYQQILGQGPKLLIQFQNNGVVDDSQLPKDRFSAERLKGVDSTLKIQPAKLEDSAVYLCASSLEGGQGYEQYFGPGTRLTVT.

The V and J genes are TRBV28 and TRBJ2-1; TRBD2 agrees at 7 bases. Germline trimming cut 2 bases from V and 3 bases from J; bases unmatched to any gene: 4. Germline lookup yields CDR1 MDHEN and CDR2 SYDVKM. The CDR3 runs to 15 residues. In DNA form, the CDR3 reads TGTGCCAGCAGTTTAGGCGGGGGAGACTACAATGAGCAGTTCTTC. It encodes CASSLGGGDYNEQFF. The full variable domain, rest sourced from reference TRBV28 and TRBJ2-1, is DVKVTQSSRYLVKRTGEKVFLECVQDMDHENMFWYRQDPGLGLRLIYFSYDVKMKEKGDIPEGYSVSREKKERFSLILESASTNQTSMYLCASSLGGGDYNEQFFGPGTRLTVL.

V and J are TRBV7-8 and TRBJ2-3; 8 nucleotides align to TRBD2. Germline CDR1 reads SGHVS; CDR2 reads FQNEAQ. The trim removed 7 bases at V and 5 bases at J, leaving 17 bases unmatched. CDR3 size: 17 residues. CDR3: CASTSRVAGTRGDTQYF. The CDR3 DNA reads TGTGCCAGCACCAGTCGAGTAGCGGGGACCCGCGGAGATACGCAGTATTTT.

The CDR3 bases are TGTGCCAGCAGTGCCGACGGGGCGGCTATACGCAATCAGCCCCAGCATTTT. Protein sequence: CASSADGAAIRNQPQHF. The chain has TRBV27 and TRBJ1-5; D possibly corresponds to TRBD1 (5 bases). The CDR3 extends over 17 amino acids. Trimming removed 5 bases at V and 2 bases at J, with 19 bases between. The V gene's germline CDR1 is MNHEY and CDR2 SMNVEV (reference sequence).

This chain links TRBV7-3 with TRBJ2-3, with 7 bases identical to TRBD2. The CDR3 totals 17 residues. CDR1 and CDR2 (germline): SGHTA, FQGTGA. V shed 2 bases and J 4 bases; nucleotides not matched to a gene: 12. As DNA, the CDR3 is TGTGCCAGCAGCTTATCGGGGAGGGGCAGTGTGGCAGATACGCAGTATTTT. Residues: CASSLSGRGSVADTQYF.

The chain employs TRBV2 and TRBJ1-5; the D is unclear. Between the trimmed V and J ends, which lost 8 bases and 1 base, there was a span of 15 bases. Germline V CDR1 and CDR2: SNHLY, FYNNEI. This CDR3 is built from 15 residues. The CDR3 coding sequence is TGTGCCAGCGGCCACACCTCAGAGAGCAATCAGCCCCAGCATTTT. Its protein is CASGHTSESNQPQHF. Combining the CDR3 with reference TRBV2 and TRBJ1-5 gives the whole variable domain EPEVTQTPSHQVTQMGQEVILRCVPISNHLYFYWYRQILGQKVEFLVSFYNNEISEKSEIFDDQFSVERPDGSNFTLKIRSTKLEDSAMYFCASGHTSESNQPQHFGDGTRLSIL.

This chain joins TRBV28 and TRBJ2-7, with TRBD2 as a possible D gene (5 bases). V was shortened by 5 bases and J by 0 bases, with 20 bases between the two germline ends. The CDR3 extends over 17 amino acids. CDR1 is MDHEN and CDR2 is SYDVKM in the germline V gene. The DNA of the CDR3 is TGTGCCAGCAGTCCGAAACAGTGGAGGTCCTACTCCTACGAGCAGTACTTC. This encodes CASSPKQWRSYSYEQYF.

The chain joins TRBV2 to TRBJ2-7; possibly TRBD1 for D (5 bases). V shed 6 bases and J shed 2 bases, with 8 bases lying between them. CDR3 size: 12 residues. The V gene's germline CDR1 is SNHLY and CDR2 FYNNEI. CDR3 region: CASRRGAYEQYF. For the CDR3, the DNA is TGTGCCAGCAGAAGGGGCGCCTACGAGCAGTACTTC. The full variable domain, rest sourced from reference TRBV2 and TRBJ2-7, is EPEVTQTPSHQVTQMGQEVILRCVPISNHLYFYWYRQILGQKVEFLVSFYNNEISEKSEIFDDQFSVERPDGSNFTLKIRSTKLEDSAMYFCASRRGAYEQYFGPGTRLTVT.

The V and J genes are TRBV5-1 and TRBJ2-7; D gene ambiguous. The length of the CDR3 is 14 residues. With 2 bases removed from V and 0 bases from J, the gap between germline ends came to 9 bases. Per germline, CDR1 SGHRS and CDR2 YFSETQ. The CDR3 region has the DNA TGCGCCAGCAGCTTCGGACCCGGCTCCTACGAGCAGTACTTC. Translation gives CASSFGPGSYEQYF. The whole variable domain, remainder taken from reference TRBV5-1 and TRBJ2-7, is KAGVTQTPRYLIKTRGQQVTLSCSPISGHRSVSWYQQTPGQGLQFLFEYFSETQRNKGNFPGRFSGRQFSNSRSEMNVSTLELGDSALYLCASSFGPGSYEQYFGPGTRLTVT.

This chain links TRBV2 with TRBJ2-5, with TRBD1 matching over 7 bases. Germline lookup yields CDR1 SNHLY and CDR2 FYNNEI. This CDR3 region has 15 residues. The V gene end was trimmed by 6 bases and the J gene end by 2 bases; junction bases not matched to a gene: 9. CDR3 amino acids: CASRGHGTVQETQYF. The CDR3 DNA reads as TGTGCCAGCAGGGGCCACGGGACAGTTCAAGAGACCCAGTACTTC. The entire variable domain, with the rest obtained from reference TRBV2 and TRBJ2-5, is as follows: EPEVTQTPSHQVTQMGQEVILRCVPISNHLYFYWYRQILGQKVEFLVSFYNNEISEKSEIFDDQFSVERPDGSNFTLKIRSTKLEDSAMYFCASRGHGTVQETQYFGPGTRLLVL.

V gene TRBV5-1 combines with J gene TRBJ2-2; tentatively, D is TRBD1 (6 bases). CDR1 and CDR2 from the germline V gene are SGHRS and YFSETQ. Trimming took off 0 bases at V and 5 bases at J, with 17 bases between the two ends. The CDR3 loop spans 17 amino acids. Here the CDR3 reads CASSLAQGLESTGELFF. The CDR3 DNA reads TGCGCCAGCAGCTTGGCCCAGGGGTTAGAATCAACCGGGGAGCTGTTTTTT.

The V and J genes are TRBV28 and TRBJ1-5, with TRBD1 matching over 7 bases. The CDR3 has 15 residues. CDR1 MDHEN and CDR2 SYDVKM come from the germline V gene. V gave up 3 bases and J gave up 4 bases; unmatched junction bases: 6. Written as DNA, the CDR3 is TGTGCCAGCAGTTTCCAAGACAGGGTGAATCAGCCCCAGCATTTT. It translates to CASSFQDRVNQPQHF. The complete variable domain, with remaining parts taken from reference TRBV28 and TRBJ1-5, reads DVKVTQSSRYLVKRTGEKVFLECVQDMDHENMFWYRQDPGLGLRLIYFSYDVKMKEKGDIPEGYSVSREKKERFSLILESASTNQTSMYLCASSFQDRVNQPQHFGDGTRLSIL.

This chain connects TRBV2 to TRBJ2-3, with a tentative D call TRBD2 (5 bases). The ends were cut back, 9 bases at V and 0 bases at J, with 10 bases in the middle. Germline V gene data show CDR1 as SNHLY and CDR2 as FYNNEI. This CDR3 contains 13 residues. The CDR3 loop is CARDFDSTDTQYF. The CDR3 DNA reads TGTGCCAGGGACTTTGATAGCACAGATACGCAGTATTTT.